The 2 T cell receptor beta chains in this list originate from one sample, sequenced in a study of siplizumab effects on memory and regulatory T cells. Profiling relied on immunoSEQ multiplex PCR, and the TCRdb table lists in-frame clones only, not all of them. The data show about 13,000 clones, almost 40% seen once. The antigens these receptors bind are not known. Coculturing of the mixed lymphocyte reaction cells was performed at 37°C for 6 days. Sequencing was performed on CFSE-low (dividing) CD8+ T cells sorted from an allogeneic mixed lymphocyte reaction. The receptors stem from a human donor in good health; the cells came from an allogeneic mixed lymphocyte reaction.

By share, this clone counts as medium-sized. The chain is built from TRBV19 and TRBJ1-4; possibly TRBD1 for D (6 bases). Per the germline V gene, CDR1 is LNHDA and CDR2 is SQIVND (reference sequence). This CDR3 contains 15 residues. V lost 5 bases to trimming and J lost 3 bases, with 13 bases between them. The DNA of the CDR3 is TGTGCCAGTAGTGTGCCGGGGGCTGCTAATGAAAAACTGTTTTTT. Its protein product is CASSVPGAANEKLFF.

The chain has TRBV5-1 and TRBJ1-1; D gene uncertain. Trimming pared 4 bases from V and 0 bases from J, leaving 13 bases between. Germline-derived CDR1 and CDR2 are SGHRS and YFSETQ. This CDR3 region has 15 residues. The CDR3 loop reads CASSPLWVLNTEAFF. The CDR3 coding sequence is TGCGCCAGCAGCCCGCTTTGGGTGCTGAACACTGAAGCTTTCTTT.